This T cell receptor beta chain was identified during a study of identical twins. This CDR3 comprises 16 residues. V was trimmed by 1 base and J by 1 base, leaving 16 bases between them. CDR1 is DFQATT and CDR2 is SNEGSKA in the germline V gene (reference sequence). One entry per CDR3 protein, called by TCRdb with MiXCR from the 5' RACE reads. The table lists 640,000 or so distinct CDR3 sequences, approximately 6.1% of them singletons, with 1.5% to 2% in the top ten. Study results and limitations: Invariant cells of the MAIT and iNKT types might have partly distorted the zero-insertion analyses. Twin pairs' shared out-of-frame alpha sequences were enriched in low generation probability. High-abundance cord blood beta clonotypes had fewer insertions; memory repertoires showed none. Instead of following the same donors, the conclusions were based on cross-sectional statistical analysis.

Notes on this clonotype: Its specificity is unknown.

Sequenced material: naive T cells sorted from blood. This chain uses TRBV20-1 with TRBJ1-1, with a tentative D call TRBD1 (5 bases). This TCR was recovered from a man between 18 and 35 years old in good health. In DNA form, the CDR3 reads TGCAGTGCTAGAGCCTTTTTGGGGCAGAAGAACACTGAAGCTTTCTTT. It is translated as CSARAFLGQKNTEAFF.